This TCR beta chain was sequenced in a study of OX40 agonist ivuxolimab in advanced cancers. Regarding the research as a whole: Ivuxolimab was a fully human IgG2 agonistic monoclonal antibody targeting the costimulatory receptor OX40 (CD134). Intravenous ivuxolimab was administered to patients every 2 weeks at six dose levels: 0.01, 0.1, 0.3, 1.5, 3 and 10 mg/kg. Three dose-escalation patients achieved partial responses, one with hepatocellular carcinoma and two with cutaneous melanoma. The point of sequencing TCRbeta in the periphery was to test whether ivuxolimab changed TCR sequence diversity and drove clonal T-cell expansion. In the dose-escalation cohort, around four fifths of patients were male, and the mean age was roughly 60 years, with a range of about 20 to 90. Prior anti-PD-1, anti-PD-L1 or anti-CTLA-4 therapy was permitted, and checkpoint inhibitors had been received by roughly two fifths of dose-escalation patients. The paper covers the monotherapy dose-escalation part of the phase I ivuxolimab trial, which included N = 52 patients. Among the approximately 54 dose-escalation patients, around 20 had hepatocellular carcinoma, about 15 melanoma, 9 renal cell carcinoma and 9 head and neck cancer. Overall results and qualifications from the work: Low levels of normalized T-cell clonal expansion were also seen in some nonresponding patients. Clonal expansion of both CD4+ and CD8+ blood T cells was observed from baseline to week 6 at doses 0.1 to 3.0 mg/kg. In the 0.1-3.0 mg/kg groups, partial responders were among the patients with the lowest normalized peripheral clonal expansion, particularly in CD8+ T cells. On average, CD8+ T cells showed more expanded clones than CD4+ T cells after ivuxolimab. The antigen specificity of the peripheral T cells that underwent clonal expansion was not determined.

Note on this clone: Its antigen is currently not known. A junction boundary mismatches the germline segment, possibly from a read error.

Reading the germline V gene (reference sequence) gives CDR1 SEHNR and CDR2 FQNEAQ. The cysteine opens and the phenylalanine closes a CDR3 of 10 amino acids. The only DNA kept is the CDR3, 30 bases in frame from the first base. The trial excluded patients who had a history of autoimmune disease or were on systemic immunosuppression. Peripheral blood for TCR sequencing was drawn from every dose cohort at baseline, at cycle 4 day 1 and at cycle 7 day 1. Samples came from an open-label, multicenter, first-in-human phase I dose-escalation trial of ivuxolimab. The trial enrolled adults with locally advanced or metastatic head and neck squamous cell, hepatocellular, melanoma or renal cell carcinoma. Before TCR sequencing, CD4+ T cells and CD8+ T cells from peripheral blood were sorted into separate populations. To sequence the TCRbeta CDR3 region, genomic DNA was isolated from the sorted cells. The immunoSEQ Assay was used for sequencing of TCRbeta CDR3 regions. This is the immuneACCESS table as TCRdb keeps it, with only in-frame sequences that have V and J called. A part of the clones is gone; compared with another copy, unresolved V genes explain less than half, and the rest is unexplained. Here the sample has more than 50,000 clones; approximately 80% occur a single time. The ten largest clones represent roughly 2.3% of the sample.

The rearrangement joined TRBV7-9 to TRBJ1-1, with 8 bases aligning to TRBD1. Source: CD4+ or CD8+ T cells sorted from blood, taken in a trial of the OX40 agonist ivuxolimab. The source of this sequence is an adult with an advanced solid tumor such as melanoma, head and neck, liver or kidney cancer. The CDR3 in this case is CASSPDRGEF. The DNA sequence reads TGTGCCAGCAGCCCCGACAGGGGAGAGTTT.